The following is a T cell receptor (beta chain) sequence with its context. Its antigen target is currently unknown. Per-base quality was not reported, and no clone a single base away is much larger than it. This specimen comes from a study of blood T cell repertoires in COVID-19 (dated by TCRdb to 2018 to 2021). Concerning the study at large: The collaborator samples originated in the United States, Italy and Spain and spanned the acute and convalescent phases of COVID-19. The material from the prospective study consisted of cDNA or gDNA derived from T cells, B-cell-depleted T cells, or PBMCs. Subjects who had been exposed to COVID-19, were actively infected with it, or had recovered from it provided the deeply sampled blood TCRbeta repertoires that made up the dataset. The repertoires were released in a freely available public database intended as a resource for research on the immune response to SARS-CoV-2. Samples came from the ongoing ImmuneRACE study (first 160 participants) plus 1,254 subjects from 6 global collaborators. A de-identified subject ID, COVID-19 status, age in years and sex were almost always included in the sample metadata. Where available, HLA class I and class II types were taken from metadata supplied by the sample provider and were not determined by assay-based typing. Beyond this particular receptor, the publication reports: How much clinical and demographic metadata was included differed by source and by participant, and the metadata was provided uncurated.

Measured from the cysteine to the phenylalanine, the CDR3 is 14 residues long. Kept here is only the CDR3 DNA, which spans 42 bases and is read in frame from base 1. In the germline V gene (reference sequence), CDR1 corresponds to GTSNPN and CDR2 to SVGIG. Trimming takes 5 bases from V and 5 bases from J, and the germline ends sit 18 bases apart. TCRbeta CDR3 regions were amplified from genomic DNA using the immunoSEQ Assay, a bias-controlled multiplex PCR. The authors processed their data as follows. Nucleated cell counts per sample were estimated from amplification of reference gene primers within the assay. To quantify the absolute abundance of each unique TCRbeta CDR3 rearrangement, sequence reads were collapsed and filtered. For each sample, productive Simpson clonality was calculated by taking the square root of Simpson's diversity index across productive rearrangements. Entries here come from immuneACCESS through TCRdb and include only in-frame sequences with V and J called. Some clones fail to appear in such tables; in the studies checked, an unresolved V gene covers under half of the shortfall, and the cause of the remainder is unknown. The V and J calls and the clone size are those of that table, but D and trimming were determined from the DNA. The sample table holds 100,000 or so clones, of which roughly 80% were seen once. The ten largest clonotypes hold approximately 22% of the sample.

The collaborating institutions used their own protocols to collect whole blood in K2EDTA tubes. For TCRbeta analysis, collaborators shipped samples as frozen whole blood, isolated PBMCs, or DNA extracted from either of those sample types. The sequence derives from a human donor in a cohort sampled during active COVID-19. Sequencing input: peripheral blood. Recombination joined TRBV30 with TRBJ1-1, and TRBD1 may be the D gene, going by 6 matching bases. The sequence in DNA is TGTGCCTGGGGCCCGGCGGGGGCCGAGACTGAAGCTTTCTTT. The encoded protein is CAWGPAGAETEAFF.